A single TCR beta chain is shown here with its context. This clone was found a few times. It lacks a known antigen. There are no base qualities to consult, and no much larger clone falls within one base. These data come from a study of OX40 agonist ivuxolimab in advanced cancers. With regard to the full study: Ivuxolimab was a fully human IgG2 agonistic monoclonal antibody targeting the costimulatory receptor OX40 (CD134). A male proportion of 82.7% and a mean age of about 60 years, ranging from roughly 20 to 80, were recorded for the dose-escalation cohort. Of the 50 to 55 patients in dose escalation, 19 had hepatocellular carcinoma, around 15 had melanoma, 9 had renal cell carcinoma and 9 had head and neck cancer. Partial responses occurred in three dose-escalation patients: two with cutaneous melanoma and one with hepatocellular carcinoma. Intravenous ivuxolimab was administered to patients every 2 weeks at six dose levels: 0.01, 0.1, 0.3, 1.5, 3 and 10 mg/kg. Peripheral TCRbeta sequencing aimed to test whether ivuxolimab altered TCR sequence diversity and caused clonal T-cell expansion. The paper describes the monotherapy dose-escalation part (N = 52 patients) of the phase I trial of ivuxolimab. Prior anti-PD-1, anti-PD-L1 or anti-CTLA-4 therapy was permitted, and less than 45% of dose-escalation patients had received checkpoint inhibitors. Findings and caveats that apply to the study as a whole: Low levels of normalized T-cell clonal expansion were also seen in some patients who did not respond. Antigen specificity was not determined for the clonally expanded peripheral T cells. After ivuxolimab, expanded clones were on average more numerous among CD8+ T cells than among CD4+ T cells. In the 0.1-3.0 mg/kg groups, partial responders had among the lowest normalized peripheral clonal expansion, particularly in CD8+ T cells. At doses from 0.1 to 3.0 mg/kg, clonal expansion was seen in both CD4+ and CD8+ blood T cells between baseline and week 6.

The germline V gene encodes CDR1 SGHTA and CDR2 FQGTGA. After removal of 4 bases from V and 0 bases from J, the junction retains 0 bases not matched to a gene. The CDR3 sequence holds 14 residues, the cysteine and phenylalanine included. Of the read, only the CDR3 DNA is kept; its 42 bases are in frame from base 1. The trial excluded patients who had a history of autoimmune disease or who were on systemic immunosuppression. Peripheral blood for TCR sequencing was collected from all dose cohorts at baseline, on cycle 4 day 1, and on cycle 7 day 1. Samples were obtained from an open-label, multicenter, first-in-human phase I dose-escalation trial of ivuxolimab. Adults with locally advanced or metastatic head and neck squamous cell, hepatocellular, melanoma or renal cell carcinoma were enrolled in the trial. Before TCR sequencing, CD4+ T cells and CD8+ T cells were sorted from peripheral blood as separate populations.

Genomic DNA was isolated from the sorted cells so that the TCRbeta CDR3 region could be sequenced. The immunoSEQ Assay was used for sequencing of TCRbeta CDR3 regions. TCRdb carries this immuneACCESS record with in-frame sequences only. Its versions omit some clonotypes, under half of them owing to an unresolved V gene in the studies checked, with the rest unexplained. The sample table records almost 70,000 clones; roughly nine tenths of these occur just once. Roughly 4% of the sample lies in the top ten. The source was CD4+ or CD8+ T cells sorted from blood, collected in a trial of the OX40 agonist ivuxolimab. The receptor was isolated from an adult with an advanced solid tumor such as melanoma, head and neck, liver or kidney cancer. In this chain, TRBV7-3 is recombined with TRBJ2-3, with 8 bases in between that match TRBD2. The nucleotide sequence is TGTGCCAGCAGCTCTAGCGGGAGCACAGATACGCAGTATTTT. Its translation is CASSSSGSTDTQYF.